These 27 T cell receptor beta chains were sequenced from one sample in a study of regulatory T cells in long-lasting Graves disease. In building TCR beta libraries, iRepertoire HTBI primers were used together with Arm-PCR of CDR3 regions. A single record per CDR3 protein comes from TCRdb applying MiXCR to the multiplex PCR reads. Among 360,000 or so distinct CDR3 sequences listed, about 16% were seen once. Time point reported: newly diagnosed GD, antithyroid drugs for less than 3 months. PBMC RNA was the source of the TCR library. These data were likewise used in another study, on T cells in Graves' hyperthyroidism and ophthalmopathy.

The sequencing here drew on peripheral blood mononuclear cells (PBMCs), taken at new diagnosis, from a patient treated with antithyroid drugs. The receptors were gathered from a woman under 30 with Graves disease.

Turning to this clonotype: Just one base apart from a much larger clone, this may be a read error. As the CDR3 is not closed by the conserved phenylalanine or tryptophan, this likely results from a read error. This CDR3 reads CASSFERGLETQYL. The CDR3 DNA follows: TGTGCCAGCAGTTTCGAGCGGGGGCTCGAGACCCAGTACCTC. The chain carries TRBV5-6 and TRBJ2-5; 8 bases are a match to TRBD2. This CDR3 comprises 14 residues. Germline values: CDR1 SGHDT, CDR2 YYEEEE. V lost 5 bases, J lost 5 bases, and 8 bases stayed unmatched.

This clonotype was detected many times. This chain uses TRBV7-2 with TRBJ2-2; D is unclear. This CDR3 is built from 17 residues. Per germline, CDR1 SGHTA and CDR2 FQGNSA. With 1 base removed from V and 3 bases from J, the gap between germline ends came to 15 bases. The CDR3 bases are TGTGCCAGCAGCTTAGATCCCAGGCCGTCCGACACCGGGGAGCTGTTTTTT. It specifies CASSLDPRPSDTGELFF. Full variable domain (outside the CDR3, taken from reference TRBV7-2 and TRBJ2-2): GAGVSQSPSNKVTEKGKDVELRCDPISGHTALYWYRQSLGQGLEFLIYFQGNSAPDKSGLPSDRFSAERTGGSVSTLTIQRTQQEDSAVYLCASSLDPRPSDTGELFFGEGSRLTVL.

The chain is built from TRBV30 and TRBJ1-1; no definite D call. The length of the CDR3 is 13 residues. V shed 2 bases and J shed 4 bases, with 11 bases lying between them. CDR1 is GTSNPN, CDR2 SVGIG, per germline (reference sequence). CDR3 protein: CAWSRTGSTEAFF. The DNA for the CDR3 is TGTGCCTGGAGTAGGACGGGGAGCACTGAAGCTTTCTTT.

The chain recombines TRBV7-9 with TRBJ2-5, with D perhaps matching TRBD2 (6 bases). CDR1 and CDR2 from the germline V gene are SEHNR and FQNEAQ (reference sequence). The CDR3 contains 15 residues. Between the trimmed V and J ends, which lost 5 bases and 1 base, there was a span of 14 bases. CDR3 amino acids: CASSAGTHSQETQYF. The CDR3, as DNA: TGTGCCAGCAGCGCCGGGACTCACTCCCAAGAGACCCAGTACTTC. Complete variable domain (other parts from reference TRBV7-9 and TRBJ2-5): DTGVSQNPRHKITKRGQNVTFRCDPISEHNRLYWYRQTLGQGPEFLTYFQNEAQLEKSRLLSDRFSAERPKGSFSTLEIQRTEQGDSAMYLCASSAGTHSQETQYFGPGTRLLVL.

This clonotype has ten or more counts. This rearrangement joins TRBV5-1 to TRBJ2-3; possible D gene TRBD2, 6 bases. In germline, CDR1 is SGHRS, CDR2 YFSETQ. The CDR3 totals 15 residues. Trimming shortened V by 5 bases and J by 2 bases, and 15 bases separated the two germline ends. The CDR3, as DNA: TGCGCCAGCAGGGAGGGACCCTCTACCACAGATACGCAGTATTTT. Amino acid sequence: CASREGPSTTDTQYF.

This clonotype was counted only a few times. The chain uses TRBV19 and TRBJ2-7; 7 bases are shared with TRBD1. The V and J ends lost 5 bases and 3 bases, in that order; junction bases with no gene match: 10. Looked up from germline, CDR1 is LNHDA and CDR2 is SQIVND (reference sequence). The length of the CDR3 is 15 residues. CDR3 residues: CASSLAGTEIYEQYF. The CDR3 DNA follows: TGTGCCAGTAGTTTGGCCGGGACAGAGATCTACGAGCAGTACTTC.

V is TRBV4-1 and J is TRBJ2-3; D is undetermined. V lost 3 bases, J lost 5 bases, and 24 bases lay in between. CDR1 and CDR2 from the germline V gene are MGHRA and YSYEKL. The CDR3 runs 18 residues. The CDR3 region has the DNA TGCGCCAGCAGCCAGATAGAGGCGAGGCGATTAGCCCAAGATACGCAGTATTTT. It yields the protein CASSQIEARRLAQDTQYF.

Regarding this clonotype: A single base separates this from a much larger clone, so it may be a read error. V and J are TRBV27 and TRBJ1-1; TRBD1 agrees at 9 bases. This CDR3 comprises 15 residues. The V gene's germline CDR1 is MNHEY and CDR2 SMNVEV (reference sequence). CDR3 protein: CASRNPGTGNAEAFF. For the CDR3, the DNA is TGTGCCAGCAGGAACCCCGGGACAGGGAACGCTGAAGCTTTCTTT.

This clonotype was observed at least ten times. The rearrangement joins TRBV5-6 to TRBJ2-7, with D possibly matching TRBD1 (6 bases). V was cut by 5 bases and J by 0 bases, with 15 bases left in between. This CDR3 region has 15 residues. Germline CDR1 reads SGHDT; CDR2 reads YYEEEE. This CDR3 reads CASREWGQISYEQYF. The DNA of the CDR3 is TGTGCCAGCAGAGAATGGGGGCAAATCTCCTACGAGCAGTACTTC.

The chain is built from TRBV9 and TRBJ2-1, with 8 bases matching TRBD2. V trimming: 3 bases; J trimming: 6 bases; junction bases outside the gene matches: 14. CDR3 length: 17 amino acids. CDR1 and CDR2 (germline): SGDLS, YYNGEE. The CDR3 is CASSASGGALGGNEQFF. The CDR3 coding sequence is TGTGCCAGCAGCGCCAGCGGGGGAGCCCTCGGTGGCAATGAGCAGTTCTTC.

This clonotype has a handful of counts. The gene calls are TRBV10-3 and TRBJ2-7; D gene uncertain. Germline V gives CDR1 ENHRY, CDR2 SYGVKD. Trimming cost V 8 bases and J 7 bases, with 15 bases left between them. This CDR3 is built from 12 residues. DNA of the CDR3: TGTGCCATCGCCCGAGAGCGCATTGAGCAGTACTTC. Translation: CAIARERIEQYF.

Turning to this clonotype: This likely came from a read error, as a far larger clone is one base away. The chain carries TRBV2 and TRBJ2-7, with D perhaps matching TRBD2 (6 bases). The J call may be faulty, since TRBJ2-5 better matches the DNA end. The CDR3 is made up of 13 amino acids. The V gene's germline CDR1 is SNHLY and CDR2 FYNNEI. The CDR3 reads CTSTGENQETQYF. CDR3 coding DNA: TGTACCAGCACGGGAGAAAATCAAGAGACCCAGTACTTC.

This clonotype was seen repeatedly, ten times or more. This sequence joins TRBV5-1 and TRBJ2-7, with TRBD2 matching 10 bases. J gave up 1 base and V 2 bases, and 15 bases lay outside the gene matches. Germline assignment: CDR1 SGHRS and CDR2 YFSETQ. The CDR3 is 19 amino acids. The CDR3 loop reads CASSLRRLAGEGESYEQYF. The DNA for the CDR3 is TGCGCCAGCAGCTTACGGCGGCTAGCGGGAGAGGGGGAATCCTACGAGCAGTACTTC.

The table lists this clonotype with a few counts. DNA for the CDR3: TGCGCCAGCATCGGGACTAGCGGGTTCTACAATGAGCAGTTCTTC. Its protein is CASIGTSGFYNEQFF. The chain employs TRBV5-1 and TRBJ2-1, with 12 bases matching TRBD2. The CDR3 contains 15 residues. V lost 6 bases, J lost 3 bases, and 4 bases stayed unmatched. Germline V gives CDR1 SGHRS, CDR2 YFSETQ.

This sequence joins TRBV18 and TRBJ1-6; 10 bases map to TRBD1. The V and J ends lost 3 bases and 10 bases, in that order; junction bases with no gene match: 6. CDR1 KGHSH and CDR2 LQKENI come from the germline V gene. The length of the CDR3 is 15 residues. CDR3 DNA sequence: TGTGCCAGCTCACCGGGGACAGGGGTAAGGTCACCCCTCCACTTT. Protein: CASSPGTGVRSPLHF.

The sample holds a few counts of this clonotype. The genes are TRBV2 and TRBJ2-4; no clear D. The germline V and J ends were trimmed by 8 bases and 3 bases, with 14 bases remaining between them. From germline, CDR1 is SNHLY and CDR2 FYNNEI. This CDR3 spans 14 amino acids. The CDR3 DNA sequence: TGTGCCAGCCTCAGGCAAGGAGACAAAAACATTCAGTACTTC. Translating it yields CASLRQGDKNIQYF.

This clonotype was counted many times. The chain uses TRBV3-1 and TRBJ2-1; 11 nucleotides agree with TRBD2. The germline CDR1 and CDR2 sequences are LGHDT and YNNKEL (reference sequence). The length of the CDR3 is 16 residues. The ends lost 4 bases at V and 4 bases at J; junction bases unmatched: 6. CDR3 loop: CASSRTTSGSYNEQFF. DNA for the CDR3: TGTGCCAGCAGCCGTACAACTAGCGGGAGTTACAATGAGCAGTTCTTC.

This clonotype was observed at least ten times. CDR3 in DNA: TGTGCCAGCAGCTTAGGTGGTGCCCAAGAGACCCAGTACTTC. Protein: CASSLGGAQETQYF. J is TRBJ2-5 and V is TRBV7-8; no definite D call. This CDR3 comprises 14 residues. Germline CDR1 SGHVS, CDR2 FQNEAQ. V lost 1 base and J lost 1, with 7 bases in between.

This clonotype came up many times. The V call is TRBV20-1, the J call TRBJ2-7; TRBD1 aligns across 9 bases. CDR1 and CDR2 from the germline V gene are DFQATT and SNEGSKA (reference sequence). The CDR3 loop spans 16 amino acids. With V trimmed by 0 bases and J by 2 bases, 8 bases remained unmatched. The CDR3 loop reads CSARDPTGGGPYEQYF. The CDR3 DNA sequence: TGCAGTGCTAGAGACCCCACAGGGGGCGGTCCCTACGAGCAGTACTTC.

Concerning this clonotype itself: Possible read error: a much larger clone is one base away. The V gene is TRBV20-1, the J gene TRBJ2-4; 7 nucleotides match TRBD1. Germline V gives CDR1 DFQATT, CDR2 SNEGSKA (reference sequence). The CDR3 covers 15 residues. The ends lost 4 bases at V and 8 bases at J; junction bases unmatched: 14. Written as DNA, the CDR3 is TGCAGTGCTACAAACAGGGGAACTCTTAAACACATTCAGTACTTC. It codes for CSATNRGTLKHIQYF.

About this clonotype itself: This may come from a read error, since a much larger clone is one base off. The V and J genes are TRBV30 and TRBJ2-3; 9 positions match TRBD2. This CDR3 has 15 residues. CDR1 is GTSNPN, CDR2 SVGIG, per germline (reference sequence). The junction had 6 bases not matched to a gene; V was cut back by 0 bases and J by 5 bases. The CDR3 loop is CAWSVAGGYRDTQYF. Written as DNA, the CDR3 is TGTGCCTGGAGTGTAGCGGGGGGATACAGAGATACGCAGTATTTT.

A few counts support this clonotype. J is TRBJ2-6 and V is TRBV28; tentatively, D is TRBD2 (6 bases). Germline V CDR1 and CDR2: MDHEN, SYDVKM. The length of the CDR3 is 19 residues. The ends were cut back, 5 bases at V and 0 bases at J, with 20 bases in the middle. The CDR3 nucleotides read TGTGCCAGCAGTCCCCTCGGGCGGGGATTGGGCTCTGGGGCCAACGTCCTGACTTTC. This codes for CASSPLGRGLGSGANVLTF. Together with reference TRBV28 and TRBJ2-6, the CDR3 gives the full variable domain: DVKVTQSSRYLVKRTGEKVFLECVQDMDHENMFWYRQDPGLGLRLIYFSYDVKMKEKGDIPEGYSVSREKKERFSLILESASTNQTSMYLCASSPLGRGLGSGANVLTFGAGSRLTVL.

This chain joins TRBV6-4 and TRBJ2-7; weak D call: TRBD1 (5 bases). Per the germline V gene, CDR1 is MRHNA and CDR2 is SNTAGT. The CDR3 consists of 14 residues. V lost 2 bases to trimming and J lost 0 bases, with 8 bases between them. CDR3 amino acids: CASSDGASSYEQYF. The DNA for the CDR3 is TGTGCCAGCAGTGACGGGGCCAGCTCCTACGAGCAGTACTTC.

This clonotype was seen ten or more times. The rearrangement links TRBV7-3 to TRBJ2-1; 7 nucleotides line up with TRBD1. The germline CDR1 and CDR2 sequences are SGHTA and FQGTGA. With 5 bases clipped from V and 6 bases from J, the junction kept 7 bases outside the gene matches. The CDR3 is made up of 14 amino acids. For the CDR3, the DNA is TGTGCCAGCAGCCCTACAGGGGCAGGCAATGAGCAGTTCTTC. Translation gives CASSPTGAGNEQFF. Using reference TRBV7-3 and TRBJ2-1 for the parts outside the CDR3, the full variable domain is GAGVSQTPSNKVTEKGKYVELRCDPISGHTALYWYRQSLGQGPEFLIYFQGTGAADDSGLPNDRFFAVRPEGSVSTLKIQRTERGDSAVYLCASSPTGAGNEQFFGPGTRLTVL.

The rearrangement links TRBV5-6 to TRBJ2-5, with TRBD1 as a possible D gene (6 bases). CDR3 size: 13 residues. V lost 2 bases and J 5 bases, leaving 10 bases between the germline ends. Germline loops: CDR1 SGHDT, CDR2 YYEEEE. DNA for the CDR3: TGTGCCAGCAGCTTTTACAGGGTGGAGACCCAGTACTTC. Its protein product is CASSFYRVETQYF.

Concerning this clonotype itself: Being one base from a much bigger clone, this may be a read error. The chain joins TRBV2 to TRBJ2-1; D is uncertain. The germline V gene has CDR1 SNHLY and CDR2 FYNNEI. Trimming cost V 8 bases and J 7 bases, with 9 bases left between them. CDR3 length: 11 amino acids. The CDR3: CASHGRNEQFF. CDR3 bases: TGTGCCAGCCATGGACGGAATGAGCAGTTCTTC.

At least ten counts were recorded for this clonotype. The V and J genes are TRBV30 and TRBJ2-1, with 7 positions matching TRBD2. Unmatched junction bases numbered 11, after V lost 2 bases and J lost 7 bases. The germline V gene encodes CDR1 GTSNPN and CDR2 SVGIG (reference sequence). The CDR3 covers 15 residues. The CDR3 DNA reads TGTGCCTGGAGTTCGGACGGGAGGTGGGCTAATGAGCAGTTCTTC. Translating it yields CAWSSDGRWANEQFF.